Listed here are 3 T cell receptor beta chains from one sample, sequenced in a study of cytomegalovirus exposure and HLA in healthy donors (TCRdb year 2017). Library construction relied on the immunoSEQ multiplex PCR assay. For the multiplex PCR, a mixture combining 60 forward primers for TCR Vbeta segments and 13 reverse primers for TCR Jbeta segments was used. This immuneACCESS table, as held by TCRdb, lists in-frame sequences with V and J called but not all clones. Of the missing ones, under half trace to an unresolved V gene in checked studies; the others have no known cause. In all, the sample holds fewer than 250,000 clones, and roughly 80% of those were seen once. Of the sample, about 3% falls within the top ten clones. Sequencing was carried out using PBMCs. The receptor source for this set is a man younger than 45 in good health and CMV-seronegative.

J is TRBJ2-5 and V is TRBV13; 8 bases are shared with TRBD1. J gave up 1 base and V 3 bases, and 7 bases lay outside the gene matches. CDR3 length equals 16 residues. Germline loops: CDR1 PRHDT, CDR2 FYEKMQ (reference sequence). CDR3 bases: TGTGCCAGCAGCTTCCCGGGACAGGACCTCCAAGAGACCCAGTACTTC. Translating gives CASSFPGQDLQETQYF. The entire variable domain, with the rest obtained from reference TRBV13 and TRBJ2-5, is as follows: AAGVIQSPRHLIKEKRETATLKCYPIPRHDTVYWYQQGPGQDPQFLISFYEKMQSDKGSIPDRFSAQQFSDYHSELNMSSLELGDSALYFCASSFPGQDLQETQYFGPGTRLLVL.

The chain uses TRBV27 and TRBJ2-7; TRBD1 matches at 11 bases. The length of the CDR3 is 16 residues. The junction had 12 bases not matched to a gene; V was cut back by 9 bases and J by 2 bases. The germline V gene encodes CDR1 MNHEY and CDR2 SMNVEV (reference sequence). The CDR3 DNA is TGTGCCAGTCTCCGCCGGGGGGGACAGGGGGCCTACGAGCAGTACTTC. It codes for CASLRRGGQGAYEQYF.

The chain combines TRBV5-6 with TRBJ2-2; D possibly corresponds to TRBD1 (5 bases). This CDR3 has 13 amino acids. Looked up from germline, CDR1 is SGHDT and CDR2 is YYEEEE. V was clipped by 6 bases and J by 5 bases, with 11 bases between them. The CDR3 DNA is TGTGCCAGCAAAAGACAGATGACCGGGGAGCTGTTTTTT. It translates to CASKRQMTGELFF.